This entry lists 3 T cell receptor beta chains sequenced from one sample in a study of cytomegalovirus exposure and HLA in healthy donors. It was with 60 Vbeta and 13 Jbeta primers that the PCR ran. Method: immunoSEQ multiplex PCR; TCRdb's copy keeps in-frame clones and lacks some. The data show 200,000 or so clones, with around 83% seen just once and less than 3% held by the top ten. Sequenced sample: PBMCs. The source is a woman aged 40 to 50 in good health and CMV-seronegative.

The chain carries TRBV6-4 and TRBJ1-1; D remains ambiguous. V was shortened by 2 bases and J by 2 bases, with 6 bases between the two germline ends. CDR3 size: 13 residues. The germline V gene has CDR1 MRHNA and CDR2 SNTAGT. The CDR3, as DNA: TGTGCCAGCAGTGACCCCCCAAACACTGAAGCTTTCTTT. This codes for CASSDPPNTEAFF.

The CDR3 protein is CASSPPFEGTDTQYF. The DNA of the CDR3 is TGTGCCAGCTCACCACCGTTTGAGGGCACAGATACGCAGTATTTT. The gene calls are TRBV18 and TRBJ2-3, with unresolved D. The germline V and J ends were trimmed by 0 bases and 1 base, with 8 bases remaining between them. The CDR3 length is 15 residues. The V gene's germline CDR1 is KGHSH and CDR2 LQKENI.

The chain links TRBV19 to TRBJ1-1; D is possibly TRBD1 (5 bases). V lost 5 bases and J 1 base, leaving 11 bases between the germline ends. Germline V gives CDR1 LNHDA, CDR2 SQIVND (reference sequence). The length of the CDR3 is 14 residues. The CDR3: CASSQGRRNTEAFF. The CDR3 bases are TGTGCCAGTAGTCAGGGCAGGCGGAACACTGAAGCTTTCTTT. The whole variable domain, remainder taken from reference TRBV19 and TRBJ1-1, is DGGITQSPKYLFRKEGQNVTLSCEQNLNHDAMYWYRQDPGQGLRLIYYSQIVNDFQKGDIAEGYSVSREKKESFPLTVTSAQKNPTAFYLCASSQGRRNTEAFFGQGTRLTVV.